This TCR beta chain was recorded in a study of blood T cell repertoires in COVID-19. In the study overall: Whether acute or convalescent, the COVID-19 samples came from the United States, Italy and Spain. Sample material is recorded as cDNA or gDNA derived from T cells, B-cell-depleted T cells, or PBMCs.

The germline V gene has CDR1 LGHDT and CDR2 YNNKEL (reference sequence). With V trimmed by 0 bases and J by 10 bases, 12 bases remained unmatched. The CDR3 loop spans 16 amino acids. Original processing notes: Estimates of nucleated cell counts were drawn from the amplification of reference gene primers. Method: immunoSEQ multiplex PCR; TCRdb's copy keeps in-frame clones and lacks some. Clone size and the V and J calls come from that table; the DNA yielded D and trimming. The sample carries 150,000 or so clones, about 85% recorded once. The study recruited people aged about 18 to 90 years across 24 US areas.

Material for sequencing was PBMCs or T cells enriched from blood (not recorded which). This chain connects TRBV3-1 (or the pseudogene TRBV3-2) to TRBJ2-1, with TRBD2 identical over 7 bases. This clonotype originated in a woman aged 40 to 50 who had been exposed to COVID-19. This CDR3 reads CASSQESSGRRREQFF. CDR3 nucleotides: TGTGCCAGCAGCCAAGAGTCTAGCGGTCGGCGGAGGGAGCAGTTCTTC.